This T cell receptor beta chain was retrieved from a study of OX40 agonist ivuxolimab in advanced cancers. Using immunoSEQ multiplex PCR, the repertoire was profiled, and TCRdb retains in-frame clones only, with some absent. The repertoire holds about 80,000 clones, roughly 84% seen once, with 6.2% in the top ten. Trimming removed 0 bases from V and 1 base from J, with 12 bases in between. There are 16 residues in the CDR3. The germline V gene encodes CDR1 LGHNA and CDR2 YNFKEQ. The sequencing used CD4+ or CD8+ T cells sorted from blood, collected in a trial of the OX40 agonist ivuxolimab. The V and J genes are TRBV4-2 and TRBJ2-5, with a tentative D call TRBD2 (5 bases). The clonotype comes from an adult with an advanced solid tumor such as melanoma, head and neck, liver or kidney cancer. The CDR3 DNA follows: TGTGCCAGCAGCCAAGACGGTTCGAGGGCCCAAGAGACCCAGTACTTC. Its protein product is CASSQDGSRAQETQYF.